Listed below are T cell receptor beta chains from one sample, sequenced in a study of monozygotic twins with inflammatory bowel disease. TCRdb reprocessed the 5' RACE reads, keeping one entry per CDR3 protein, no DNA. Here the sample table reports a few hundred thousand distinct CDR3 sequences. Sequenced material: blood. Receptor source: a human donor with ulcerative colitis or Crohn's disease, or a healthy co-twin of an affected twin (not recorded which). Each CDR3 is given with its conserved first and last residue.

TRBV7-8,TRBJ2-2,CASSSTFAGELFF
TRBV12-3/TRBV12-4,TRBJ1-1,CASRLEVSKAFF
TRBV5-1,TRBJ1-1,CASSLAPGLNTEAFF
TRBV3-1,TRBJ2-2,CASSQGGDAGELFF
TRBV18,TRBJ1-1,CASSPSLGQGDEAFF
TRBV6-1,TRBJ2-2,CASTWAGGYTGELFF
TRBV27,TRBJ2-5,CASSSRQGQETQYF
TRBV5-4,TRBJ2-2,CASRPGQQNTGELFF
TRBV6-5,TRBJ2-5,CASRRGTGETQYF
TRBV2,TRBJ2-1,CASSESSGGANEQFF
TRBV2,TRBJ1-1,CASPRQANTEAFF
TRBV7-6,TRBJ2-1,CASSSSTRRMNNEQFF
TRBV9,TRBJ1-6,CASSVGSNSPLHF
TRBV29-1,TRBJ2-2,CSVGQSGTGELFF
TRBV19,TRBJ1-4,CASQRKNEKLFF
TRBV12-3/TRBV12-4,TRBJ1-5,CASSLGPGQGDQPQHF
TRBV11-3,TRBJ2-1,CASSSDYSYNEQFF
TRBV6-1,TRBJ2-1,CASSLNPSSYNEQFF
TRBV20-1,TRBJ1-5,CSAKPGQGGNQPQHF
TRBV19,TRBJ1-5,CASSMWTGGNQPQHF
TRBV5-5,TRBJ1-5,CASSFRSPRDREQPQHF
TRBV7-6,TRBJ2-3,CASSPSLGTVTDTQYF
TRBV12-3/TRBV12-4,TRBJ2-5,CASSLGRPFEETQYF
TRBV10-2,TRBJ1-5,CASSDRVNQPQHF
TRBV7-9,TRBJ1-4,CASSSGGEKLFF
TRBV20-1,TRBJ2-7,CSARDGGGQTFYEQYF
TRBV29-1,TRBJ2-7,CSVDTGAPYEQYF
TRBV5-1,TRBJ1-2,CASSLRQNYGYTF
TRBV7-9,TRBJ1-2,CASSSRQFDYGYTF
TRBV7-8,TRBJ1-3,CASGKSNGNTIYF
TRBV5-1,TRBJ1-2,CASSSPWDRPYGYTF
TRBV15,TRBJ2-3,CATSGDFTDTQYF
TRBV7-9,TRBJ2-2,CASSHEGTLLGELFF
TRBV5-1,TRBJ2-5,CASTRSSGEETQYF
TRBV7-9,TRBJ2-7,CASSGRGGYEQYF
TRBV15,TRBJ2-2,CATSRGVNTGELFF
TRBV19,TRBJ2-1,CASSSPGNEQFF
TRBV11-2,TRBJ2-3,CASSFWGLGGRTDTQYF
TRBV7-9,TRBJ2-1,CASSLWAGNEQFF
TRBV6-1,TRBJ2-7,CASSEWASSGYEQYF
TRBV9,TRBJ1-1,CASSVTGTRTEAFF
TRBV29-1,TRBJ1-2,CSVAVAPGSSGYTF
TRBV5-1,TRBJ2-1,CASSLALADYNEQFF
TRBV11-3,TRBJ2-1,CASGTSGEQFF
TRBV27,TRBJ2-1,CASRRRVNEQFF
TRBV11-2,TRBJ2-3,CASSYRGLSTDTQYF
TRBV5-5,TRBJ2-1,CASSLVWQQEQFF
TRBV18,TRBJ1-2,CASSPVRDRAVYGYTF
TRBV15,TRBJ2-7,CATSSIMDEQYF
TRBV5-1,TRBJ2-7,CASSLAGDTLLHEQYF
TRBV11-2,TRBJ1-4,CASSSGGANEKLFF
TRBV11-2,TRBJ2-1,CASSLKKDRVEQFF
TRBV7-8,TRBJ2-2,CASSPSSVQIITGELFF